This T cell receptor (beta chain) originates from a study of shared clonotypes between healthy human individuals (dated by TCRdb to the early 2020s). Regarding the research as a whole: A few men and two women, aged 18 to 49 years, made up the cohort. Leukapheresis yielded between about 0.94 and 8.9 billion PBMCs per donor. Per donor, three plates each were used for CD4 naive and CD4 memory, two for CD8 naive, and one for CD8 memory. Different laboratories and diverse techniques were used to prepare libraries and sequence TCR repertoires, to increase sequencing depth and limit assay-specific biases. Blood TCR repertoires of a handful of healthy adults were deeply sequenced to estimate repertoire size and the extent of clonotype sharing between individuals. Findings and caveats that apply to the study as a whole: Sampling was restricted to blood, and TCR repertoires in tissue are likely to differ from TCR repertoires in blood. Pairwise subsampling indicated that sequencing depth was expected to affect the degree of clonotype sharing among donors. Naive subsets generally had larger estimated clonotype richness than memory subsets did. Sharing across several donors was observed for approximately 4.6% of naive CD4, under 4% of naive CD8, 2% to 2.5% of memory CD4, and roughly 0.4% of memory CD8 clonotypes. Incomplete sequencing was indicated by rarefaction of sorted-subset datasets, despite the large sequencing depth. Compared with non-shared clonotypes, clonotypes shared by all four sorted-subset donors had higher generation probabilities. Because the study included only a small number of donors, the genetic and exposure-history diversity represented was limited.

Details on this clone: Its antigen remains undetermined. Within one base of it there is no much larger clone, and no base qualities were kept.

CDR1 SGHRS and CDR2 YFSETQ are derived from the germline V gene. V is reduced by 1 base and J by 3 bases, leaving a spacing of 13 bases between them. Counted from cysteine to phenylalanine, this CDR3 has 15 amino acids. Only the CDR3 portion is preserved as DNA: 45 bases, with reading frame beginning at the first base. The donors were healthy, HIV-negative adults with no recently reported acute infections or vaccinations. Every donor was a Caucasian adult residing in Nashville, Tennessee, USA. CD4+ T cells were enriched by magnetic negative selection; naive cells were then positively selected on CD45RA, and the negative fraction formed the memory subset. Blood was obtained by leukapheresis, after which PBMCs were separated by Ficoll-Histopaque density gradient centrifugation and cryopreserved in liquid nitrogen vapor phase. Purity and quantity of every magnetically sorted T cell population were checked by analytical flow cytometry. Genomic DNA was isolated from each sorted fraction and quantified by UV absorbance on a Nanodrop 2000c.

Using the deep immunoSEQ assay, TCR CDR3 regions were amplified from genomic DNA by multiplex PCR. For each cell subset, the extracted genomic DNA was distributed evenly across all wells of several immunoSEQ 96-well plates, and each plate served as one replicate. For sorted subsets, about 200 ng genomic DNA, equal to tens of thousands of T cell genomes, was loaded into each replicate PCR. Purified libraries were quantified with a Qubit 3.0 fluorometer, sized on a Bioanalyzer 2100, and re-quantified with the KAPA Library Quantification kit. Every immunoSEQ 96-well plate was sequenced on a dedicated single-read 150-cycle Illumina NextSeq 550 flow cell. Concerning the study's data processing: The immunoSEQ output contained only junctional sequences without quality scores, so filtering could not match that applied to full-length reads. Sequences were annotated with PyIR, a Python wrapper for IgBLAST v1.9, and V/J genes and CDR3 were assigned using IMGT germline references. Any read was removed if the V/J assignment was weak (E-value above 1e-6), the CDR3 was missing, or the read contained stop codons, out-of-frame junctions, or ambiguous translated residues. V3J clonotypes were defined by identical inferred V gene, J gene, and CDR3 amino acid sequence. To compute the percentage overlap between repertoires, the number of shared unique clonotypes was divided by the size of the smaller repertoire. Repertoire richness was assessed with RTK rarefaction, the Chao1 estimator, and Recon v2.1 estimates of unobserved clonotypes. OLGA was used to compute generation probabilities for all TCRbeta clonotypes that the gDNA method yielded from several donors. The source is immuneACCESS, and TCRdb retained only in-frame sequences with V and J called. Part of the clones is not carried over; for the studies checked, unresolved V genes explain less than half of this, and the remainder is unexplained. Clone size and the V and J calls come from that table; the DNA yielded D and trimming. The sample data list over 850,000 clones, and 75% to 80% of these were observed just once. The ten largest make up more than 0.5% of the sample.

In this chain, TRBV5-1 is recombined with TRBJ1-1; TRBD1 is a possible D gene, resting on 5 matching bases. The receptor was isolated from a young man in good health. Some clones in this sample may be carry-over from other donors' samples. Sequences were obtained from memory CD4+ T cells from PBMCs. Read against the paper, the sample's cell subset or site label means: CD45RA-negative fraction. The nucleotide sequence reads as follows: TGCGCCAGCAGCTTGACAGGATCCGGAGACACTGAAGCTTTCTTT. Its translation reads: CASSLTGSGDTEAFF. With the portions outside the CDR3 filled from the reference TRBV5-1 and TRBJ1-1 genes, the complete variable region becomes KAGVTQTPRYLIKTRGQQVTLSCSPISGHRSVSWYQQTPGQGLQFLFEYFSETQRNKGNFPGRFSGRQFSNSRSEMNVSTLELGDSALYLCASSLTGSGDTEAFFGQGTRLTVV.